This entry is about one T cell receptor (beta chain). This sample is drawn from a study of control samples from healthy donors and cancer patients. Assay used: immunoSEQ multiplex PCR; TCRdb lists only in-frame clones, some missing. The table has some 170,000 clones, 96% seen once. Germline lookup yields CDR1 MNHEY and CDR2 SVGAGI. This CDR3 region has 13 residues. V shed 6 bases, J shed 8 bases, and the junction held 7 bases outside the gene matches. The sequenced sample consisted of blood. The receptor was derived from a woman between 25 and 40 years old in good health. This chain links TRBV6-5 with TRBJ1-2, with TRBD1 matching 9 bases. CDR3 residues: CASSQGQGWGYTF. The DNA for the CDR3 is TGTGCCAGCAGCCAGGGACAGGGCTGGGGCTACACCTTC.